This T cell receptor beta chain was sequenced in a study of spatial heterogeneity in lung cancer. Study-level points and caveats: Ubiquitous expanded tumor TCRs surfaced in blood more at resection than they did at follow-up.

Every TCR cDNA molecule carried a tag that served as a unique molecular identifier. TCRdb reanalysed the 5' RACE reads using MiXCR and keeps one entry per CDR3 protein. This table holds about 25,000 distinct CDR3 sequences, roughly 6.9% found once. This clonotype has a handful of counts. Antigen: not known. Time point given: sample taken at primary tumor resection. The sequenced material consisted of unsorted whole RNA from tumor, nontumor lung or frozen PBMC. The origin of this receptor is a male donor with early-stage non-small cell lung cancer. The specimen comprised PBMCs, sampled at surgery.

CDR3 sequence: CATSEGVNEQFF. The CDR3, as DNA: TGTGCCACCAGTGAGGGGGTGAATGAGCAGTTCTTC. V and J are TRBV24-1 and TRBJ2-1; D is perhaps TRBD1 or TRBD2 (5 bases each). V was cut by 4 bases and J by 7 bases, with 7 bases left in between. Germline V gene data show CDR1 as KGHDR and CDR2 as SFDVKD. CDR3 size: 12 residues.